Below are 31 T cell receptor beta chains sequenced from a single sample in a study of cytomegalovirus exposure and HLA in healthy donors (dated by TCRdb to 2017 to 2019). The library was generated by the immunoSEQ multiplex PCR assay. A mixture of 60 forward primers for TCR Vbeta segments and 13 reverse primers for TCR Jbeta segments was used in the multiplex PCR. Drawn from immuneACCESS, this table holds only the in-frame rearrangements with V and J called that TCRdb kept. Clones are partly lost; checked studies trace under half to an unresolved V gene and leave the rest unexplained. The table for this sample lists some 90,000 clones; under 85% of them were counted only once. Approximately 14% of the sample is held by the ten biggest clonotypes. Sequenced sample: PBMCs. The receptors come from a woman between 65 and 79 years old in good health and CMV-seropositive.

This clone was counted between two and nine times. The junction departs from germline at one end; a sequencing error may be responsible. The V and J genes are TRBV7-7 and TRBJ2-1; the D gene is possibly TRBD2 (7 bases). Germline V lookup: CDR1 SSHAT, CDR2 FNYEAQ (reference sequence). The CDR3 sequence is 14 residues long. Written as DNA, the CDR3 is TGTGCTAGCAGCTTGGGTTCGGGGGGCGATGAGCAGTTCTTC. Protein product: CASSLGSGGDEQFF.

Regarding this clone: The junction departs from the called germline gene at one end, perhaps through a read error. The chain links TRBV7-9 to TRBJ2-7, with 11 bases identical to TRBD2. The CDR3 has 17 amino acids. Per the germline V gene, CDR1 is SEHNR and CDR2 is FQNEAQ (reference sequence). The CDR3 DNA reads TGTTCCAGCAGCTCCACTAGCGGGAGTGGGATTACGCGGGAGCAGTACTTC. Translating gives CSSSSTSGSGITREQYF.

The rearrangement joins TRBV7-9 to TRBJ1-5; a weak D match, TRBD1 (6 bases). Germline loops: CDR1 SEHNR, CDR2 FQNEAQ (reference sequence). CDR3 size: 14 residues. The V gene lost 3 bases and the J gene lost 3 bases, with 9 bases spanning the gap. The CDR3 loop reads CASSLKGDNQPQHF. The CDR3 bases are TGTGCCAGCAGCTTGAAGGGGGACAATCAGCCCCAGCATTTT.

In its sample, this clone was seen once. This chain uses TRBV4-1 with TRBJ2-1, with 9 nucleotides matching TRBD2. Germline V gives CDR1 MGHRA, CDR2 YSYEKL. The junction had 5 bases not matched to a gene; V was cut back by 0 bases and J by 5 bases. The CDR3 covers 16 residues. The CDR3 nucleotides read TGCGCCAGCAGCCAAGAGGTTCAGCGGGAGGACAATGAGCAGTTCTTC. Encoded protein: CASSQEVQREDNEQFF.

This rearrangement joins TRBV6-1 to TRBJ2-1, with 7 bases matching TRBD2. The CDR3 extends over 13 amino acids. The germline V gene has CDR1 MNHNS and CDR2 SASEGT. V trimming: 6 bases; J trimming: 4 bases; junction bases outside the gene matches: 3. The CDR3 DNA reads TGTGCCAGCAGCCTAGCGGAATACAATGAGCAGTTCTTC. Its translation: CASSLAEYNEQFF.

A few counts support this clone. The chain recombines TRBV27 with TRBJ1-1; the D gene is possibly TRBD1 (5 bases). The length of the CDR3 is 20 residues. Trimming took off 11 bases at V and 0 bases at J, with 34 bases between the two ends. Germline V gene data show CDR1 as MNHEY and CDR2 as SMNVEV (reference sequence). The DNA for the CDR3 is TGTGCCCAGCACGGGAAGTGTCGGGGGGAGCGCCCCTCAATGAACACTGAAGCTTTCTTT. Its translation is CAQHGKCRGERPSMNTEAFF.

CDR3 region: CAISELAGPNEQFF. The CDR3 nucleotides are TGTGCCATCAGTGAACTAGCGGGGCCGAATGAGCAGTTCTTC. The V gene is TRBV10-3, the J gene TRBJ2-1; TRBD2 aligns across 10 bases. The CDR3 covers 14 residues. Germline lookup yields CDR1 ENHRY and CDR2 SYGVKD. The junction had 3 bases not matched to a gene; V was cut back by 3 bases and J by 7 bases.

V usage is TRBV2 and J usage is TRBJ1-2, with D possibly being TRBD1 (5 bases). This CDR3 has 12 residues. Germline V CDR1 and CDR2: SNHLY, FYNNEI. V gave up 7 bases and J gave up 13 bases, with 19 bases separating them. This chain's CDR3 is CASTYTGGDLTF. The CDR3 bases are TGTGCCAGCACTTACACGGGGGGGGACCTCACCTTC.

The chain links TRBV18 to TRBJ1-1, with 8 bases fitting TRBD1. Trimming removed 2 bases from V and 0 bases from J; junction bases left unmatched: 5. Germline V gene lookup returns CDR1 KGHSH and CDR2 LQKENI. The CDR3 consists of 16 residues. The CDR3 DNA sequence: TGTGCCAGCTCACCAATCGGACAGGGCCTGAACACTGAAGCTTTCTTT. It codes for CASSPIGQGLNTEAFF.

In this sample, this clone turned up a few times. The chain is built from TRBV28 and TRBJ2-2, with D perhaps matching TRBD2 (6 bases). V dropped 6 bases and J dropped 6 bases, with 17 bases sitting between them. In germline, CDR1 is MDHEN, CDR2 SYDVKM. The CDR3 contains 15 residues. CDR3 sequence reads: CASRPGTYPAGELFF. The DNA of the CDR3 is TGTGCCAGCAGGCCCGGGACTTATCCGGCCGGGGAGCTGTTTTTT. Filled out from reference TRBV28 and TRBJ2-2, the complete variable domain reads DVKVTQSSRYLVKRTGEKVFLECVQDMDHENMFWYRQDPGLGLRLIYFSYDVKMKEKGDIPEGYSVSREKKERFSLILESASTNQTSMYLCASRPGTYPAGELFFGEGSRLTVL.

This chain connects TRBV27 to TRBJ2-3; D perhaps matches TRBD1 (6 bases). The CDR3 sequence is 15 residues long. V was cut by 5 bases and J by 2 bases, with 14 bases left in between. The germline CDR1 and CDR2 sequences are MNHEY and SMNVEV (reference sequence). The CDR3 nucleotides are TGTGCCAGCAGTCCCGGACAGACCTACACAGATACGCAGTATTTT. This sequence encodes CASSPGQTYTDTQYF.

The rearrangement joins TRBV7-6 to TRBJ2-1, with 10 bases identical to TRBD1. Germline V gene data show CDR1 as SGHVS and CDR2 as FNYEAQ. The junction had 2 bases not matched to a gene; V was cut back by 0 bases and J by 6 bases. CDR3 length: 15 residues. The CDR3 region is CASSLAGTGVNEQFF. CDR3 DNA: TGTGCCAGCAGCTTAGCCGGGACAGGGGTCAATGAGCAGTTCTTC.

This clone was counted a single time. The rearrangement uses TRBV6-1 and TRBJ1-2; D perhaps matches TRBD1 (5 bases). Trimming took 2 bases from V and 4 from J, leaving 11 bases between them. CDR3 length: 14 residues. In germline, CDR1 is MNHNS, CDR2 SASEGT. For the CDR3, the DNA is TGTGCCAGCAGTGAATTTCAGGGAACCTATGGCTACACCTTC. This encodes CASSEFQGTYGYTF.

This clone is a singleton in its sample. V usage is TRBV19 and J usage is TRBJ2-4; weak D call: TRBD2 (5 bases). CDR1 LNHDA and CDR2 SQIVND come from the germline V gene (reference sequence). V dropped 7 bases and J dropped 0 bases, with 13 bases sitting between them. The CDR3 is 15 amino acids. This chain's CDR3 is CASTDLAKAKNIQYF. In nucleotides, the CDR3 is TGTGCCAGTACAGACCTAGCTAAAGCCAAAAACATTCAGTACTTC.

With regard to this clone: This likely traces to a read error, being one base from a far larger clone. At the DNA level, this CDR3 is encoded by other sequences in the same sample as well. The chain combines TRBV4-1 with TRBJ2-3; 7 bases line up with TRBD2. The CDR3 consists of 14 residues. From germline, CDR1 is MGHRA and CDR2 YSYEKL. V trimming: 0 bases; J trimming: 4 bases; junction bases outside the gene matches: 1. The CDR3 nucleotides are TGCGCCAGCAGCCAAGAGGCGGGGGCAGATACGCAGTATTTT. It yields the protein CASSQEAGADTQYF.

This chain connects TRBV7-2 to TRBJ1-5; D is perhaps TRBD1 (5 bases). Trimming took off 7 bases at V and 0 bases at J, with 7 bases between the two ends. This CDR3 contains 13 residues. Germline CDR1 and CDR2: SGHTA and FQGNSA. CDR3 residues: CASNTGSNQPQHF. The CDR3, as DNA: TGTGCCAGCAACACAGGTAGCAATCAGCCCCAGCATTTT.

This clone has a handful of counts. This chain connects TRBV6-1 to TRBJ2-3; the D gene is possibly TRBD1 (6 bases). This CDR3 region has 15 residues. The germline gives CDR1 MNHNS, CDR2 SASEGT. Trimming took off 4 bases at V and 0 bases at J, with 11 bases between the two ends. CDR3 loop: CASSARQVSTDTQYF. DNA of the CDR3: TGTGCCAGCAGTGCAAGACAGGTTAGCACAGATACGCAGTATTTT.

V is TRBV6-1 and J is TRBJ1-5; D unresolved. V lost 6 bases and J 3 bases, leaving 6 bases between the germline ends. The CDR3 runs 12 residues. Germline V gene sequence: CDR1 MNHNS, CDR2 SASEGT. In nucleotides, the CDR3 is TGTGCCAGCAGGGCCAACAATCAGCCCCAGCATTTT. This encodes CASRANNQPQHF.

The chain carries TRBV5-1 and TRBJ2-7, with TRBD2 matching over 9 bases. The germline CDR1 and CDR2 sequences are SGHRS and YFSETQ. J lost 4 bases, V lost 3 bases, and 2 bases had no gene match. The CDR3 extends over 13 amino acids. The CDR3 nucleotides read TGCGCCAGCAGCTCGGGACTAGCATACGAGCAGTACTTC. This translates into CASSSGLAYEQYF.

This clone was recorded a few times. This chain uses TRBV28 with TRBJ2-1; 9 bases are a match to TRBD1. CDR1 and CDR2 (germline): MDHEN, SYDVKM. Trimming cost V 5 bases and J 1 base; bases outside gene matches: 3. The CDR3 loop spans 15 amino acids. Here the CDR3 reads CASSHGQGSYNEQFF. DNA for the CDR3: TGTGCCAGCAGTCATGGACAGGGGTCCTACAATGAGCAGTTCTTC.

A few counts support this clone. The chain employs TRBV28 and TRBJ1-4; D gene ambiguous. Germline-derived CDR1 and CDR2 are MDHEN and SYDVKM. V was shortened by 6 bases and J by 5 bases, with 7 bases between the two germline ends. The CDR3 extends over 12 amino acids. In DNA, the CDR3 is TGTGCCAGCAGGGAGGTAAATGAAAAACTGTTTTTT. Translated, it gives CASREVNEKLFF.

The rearrangement uses TRBV11-2 and TRBJ2-5, with 9 bases matching TRBD1. The CDR3 is 17 amino acids. Looked up from germline, CDR1 is SGHAT and CDR2 is FQNNGV. V lost 2 bases and J lost 1; bases outside the gene matches: 8. CDR3 coding DNA: TGTGCCAGCAGCTTATTTCCGGGACAGGGTTCCCAAGAGACCCAGTACTTC. Encoded protein: CASSLFPGQGSQETQYF.

V is TRBV2 and J is TRBJ2-3; weak D call: TRBD2 (6 bases). CDR1 and CDR2 (germline): SNHLY, FYNNEI. This CDR3 comprises 16 residues. Trimming removed 6 bases from V and 1 base from J, with 17 bases in between. This CDR3 is CASRRTRASGTDTQYF. CDR3 sequence (DNA): TGTGCCAGCAGACGCACGAGGGCTAGCGGCACAGATACGCAGTATTTT.

The chain links TRBV14 to TRBJ1-5, with D possibly matching TRBD1 (6 bases). Germline CDR1 is SGHDN and CDR2 is FVKESK. This CDR3 has 16 amino acids. The germline V and J ends were trimmed by 2 bases and 5 bases, with 16 bases remaining between them. CDR3 nucleotide sequence: TGTGCCAGCAGCCAAAATCCAGGGGATTTCGATCAGCCCCAGCATTTT. Its protein is CASSQNPGDFDQPQHF. Full variable domain (missing parts from reference TRBV14 and TRBJ1-5): EAGVTQFPSHSVIEKGQTVTLRCDPISGHDNLYWYRRVMGKEIKFLLHFVKESKQDESGMPNNRFLAERTGGTYSTLKVQPAELEDSGVYFCASSQNPGDFDQPQHFGDGTRLSIL.

The chain uses TRBV18 and TRBJ2-5; the match to TRBD1 covers 9 bases. Per germline, CDR1 KGHSH and CDR2 LQKENI. J was trimmed by 2 bases and V by 6 bases; bases with no gene match: 4. This CDR3 region has 14 residues. The DNA of the CDR3 is TGTGCCAGCTCCCTGGGACAGGGACAAGAGACCCAGTACTTC. This encodes CASSLGQGQETQYF. Filled out from reference TRBV18 and TRBJ2-5, the complete variable domain reads NAGVMQNPRHLVRRRGQEARLRCSPMKGHSHVYWYRQLPEEGLKFMVYLQKENIIDESGMPKERFSAEFPKEGPSILRIQQVVRGDSAAYFCASSLGQGQETQYFGPGTRLLVL.

Concerning this clone: At one boundary the junction diverges from the germline segment, which might be a read error. This sample includes further DNA sequences coding for the same CDR3. The CDR3 bases are TGTGCCAGCAGTTTCCTCAGCGAGACGAATACCGGGGAGCTGTTTTTT. Protein product: CASSFLSETNTGELFF. This chain joins TRBV27 and TRBJ2-2; no clear D gene. The CDR3 spans 16 residues. Germline V gene data show CDR1 as MNHEY and CDR2 as SMNVEV (reference sequence).

This clone has only one observation. This sequence joins TRBV15 and TRBJ1-1; 8 nucleotides match TRBD1. Germline V gives CDR1 LNHNV, CDR2 YYDKDF (reference sequence). This CDR3 comprises 13 residues. J lost 7 bases, V lost 1 base, and 2 bases had no gene match. In DNA form, the CDR3 reads TGTGCCACCAGCAGAGCCGGACAGGGTGAAGCTTTCTTT. Protein sequence: CATSRAGQGEAFF.

V usage is TRBV18 and J usage is TRBJ2-5; 12 bases line up with TRBD2. The CDR3 contains 14 residues. The germline CDR1 and CDR2 sequences are KGHSH and LQKENI. The junction had 0 bases not matched to a gene; V was cut back by 3 bases and J by 4 bases. This CDR3 reads CASSPGLAGETQYF. Written as DNA, the CDR3 is TGTGCCAGCTCACCGGGACTAGCGGGAGAGACCCAGTACTTC.

The chain has TRBV7-8 and TRBJ2-5; 12 bases fit TRBD2. The CDR3 totals 16 residues. The V and J ends lost 2 bases and 4 bases, in that order; junction bases with no gene match: 5. Germline CDR1 reads SGHVS; CDR2 reads FQNEAQ. Here the CDR3 reads CASSLSPLAGGETQYF. Written as DNA, the CDR3 is TGTGCCAGCAGCTTATCCCCACTAGCGGGAGGAGAGACCCAGTACTTC.

This chain joins TRBV21-1 and TRBJ2-7; the D segment call TRBD1 is taken from the table without a DNA check. TRBV21-1 is a pseudogene locus. This CDR3 comprises 15 residues. CDR3 amino acids: CASSKVAAGPYEQYF. The DNA of the CDR3 is TGTGCCAGCAGCAAAGTGGCGGCAGGGCCCTACGAGCAGTACTTC.

This clone has a handful of counts. This chain joins TRBV7-3 and TRBJ2-6; D possibly corresponds to TRBD1 (6 bases). In germline, CDR1 is SGHTA, CDR2 FQGTGA. The V gene lost 4 bases and the J gene lost 4 bases, with 17 bases spanning the gap. This CDR3 contains 17 residues. The CDR3 protein is CASSSRLGAPGANVLTF. Written as DNA, the CDR3 is TGTGCCAGCAGCTCCAGGTTGGGGGCGCCCGGGGCCAACGTCCTGACTTTC.